The next 25 T cell receptor beta chains were all read from a single sample in a study of blood T cell repertoires in COVID-19. Repertoires were generated with immunoSEQ multiplex PCR, while TCRdb's copy carries only in-frame clones and drops some. The sample has roughly 200,000 clones, approximately 85% seen once. Sequences were obtained from peripheral blood. These receptors originate from a man in his 60s with acute or convalescent COVID-19.

The chain joins TRBV6-5 to TRBJ1-3, with 9 bases identical to TRBD1. This CDR3 is built from 16 residues. Trimming took 0 bases from V and 7 from J; bases not matched to a gene: 7. Germline CDR1 MNHEY, CDR2 SVGAGI. CDR3 sequence (DNA): TGTGCCAGCAGTTACTCGATTACAGGGGGCATGAACACCATATATTTT. The encoded protein is CASSYSITGGMNTIYF.

The V gene is TRBV28, the J gene TRBJ2-7; 7 nucleotides line up with TRBD1. CDR1 is MDHEN, CDR2 SYDVKM, per germline. V was clipped by 6 bases and J by 2 bases; unmatched bases: 16. The CDR3 spans 17 residues. The CDR3 DNA is TGTGCCAGCAGCTTTAGGGCAGACCGGGACAGACCCTACGAGCAGTACTTC. Amino acids: CASSFRADRDRPYEQYF.

The chain combines TRBV7-9 with TRBJ1-2; D perhaps matches TRBD1 (5 bases). This CDR3 is built from 15 residues. The germline V gene encodes CDR1 SEHNR and CDR2 FQNEAQ (reference sequence). V lost 1 base, J lost 4 bases, and 13 bases lay in between. Written as DNA, the CDR3 is TGTGCCAGCAGCTTAGAGACAGCCCTATCCTATGGCTACACCTTC. Translation: CASSLETALSYGYTF.

V gene TRBV7-2 combines with J gene TRBJ2-5, with TRBD2 as a possible D gene (6 bases). Germline assignment: CDR1 SGHTA and CDR2 FQGNSA. The CDR3 contains 14 residues. V lost 5 bases, J lost 3 bases, and 13 bases lay in between. CDR3 sequence: CASSTRGGKETQYF. CDR3 DNA: TGTGCCAGCAGCACACGAGGAGGGAAAGAGACCCAGTACTTC.

This chain links TRBV5-4 with TRBJ2-1, with 10 bases fitting TRBD2. The trim removed 4 bases at V and 4 bases at J, leaving 5 bases unmatched. CDR1 SGHNT and CDR2 YYREEE come from the germline V gene (reference sequence). CDR3 length: 15 residues. The CDR3 coding sequence is TGTGCCAGCAGCCCCGGGACTAGCGAATACAATGAGCAGTTCTTC. Translated: CASSPGTSEYNEQFF.

The chain uses TRBV21-1 and TRBJ1-2. TRBV21-1 corresponds to a pseudogene. This CDR3 is built from 14 residues. Here the CDR3 reads CASSKGGDNYGYTF. The CDR3 region has the DNA TGTGCCAGCAGCAAAGGGGGGGATAACTATGGCTACACCTTC.

The V gene is TRBV28, the J gene TRBJ1-3, with 7 nucleotides matching TRBD1. Germline V gene data show CDR1 as MDHEN and CDR2 as SYDVKM. The CDR3 is 14 amino acids. The V segment lost 7 bases and the J segment 5 bases; nucleotides outside the gene matches: 8. DNA for the CDR3: TGTGCCAGCATTGCCGGGACAGCTAGAAACACCATATATTTT. It codes for CASIAGTARNTIYF.

The chain carries TRBV6-2 or TRBV6-3 and TRBJ2-3; TRBD2 aligns across 15 bases. The CDR3 runs 17 residues. CDR1 is MNHEY, CDR2 SVGEGT, per germline. The V gene end was trimmed by 4 bases and the J gene end by 2 bases; junction bases not matched to a gene: 4. The CDR3 loop is CASSLGLAGGFTDTQYF. As DNA, the CDR3 is TGTGCCAGCAGTTTGGGACTAGCGGGAGGTTTCACAGATACGCAGTATTTT.

The V gene is TRBV2, the J gene TRBJ2-7; no firm D call. Germline CDR1 SNHLY, CDR2 FYNNEI. The CDR3 is 11 amino acids. Between the trimmed V and J ends, which lost 8 bases and 4 bases, there was a span of 9 bases. CDR3 sequence (DNA): TGTGCCAGCCGCAACGGGTACGAGCAGTACTTC. It specifies CASRNGYEQYF.

The chain joins TRBV4-3 to TRBJ2-3; TRBD1 is a possible D gene (5 bases). CDR1 is LGHNA and CDR2 is YSLEER in the germline V gene. The ends were cut back, 1 base at V and 2 bases at J, with 10 bases in the middle. CDR3 size: 15 residues. CDR3 in amino acids: CASSQGGSFTDTQYF. CDR3 sequence (DNA): TGCGCCAGCAGCCAAGGGGGCAGCTTCACAGATACGCAGTATTTT.

The V and J genes are TRBV28 and TRBJ2-1, with D perhaps matching TRBD2 (7 bases). Germline CDR1 and CDR2: MDHEN and SYDVKM. V was cut by 3 bases and J by 9 bases, with 18 bases left in between. The CDR3 is made up of 15 amino acids. DNA of the CDR3: TGTGCCAGCAGTTTGGGGTCCAAGGGGGGGTCTGAGCAGTTCTTC. This gives the protein CASSLGSKGGSEQFF.

V usage is TRBV4-2 and J usage is TRBJ2-7, with 14 bases aligning to TRBD2. CDR1 is LGHNA, CDR2 YNFKEQ, per germline. The CDR3 spans 17 residues. V trimming: 1 base; J trimming: 3 bases; junction bases outside the gene matches: 5. The CDR3 sequence is CASSQAPGLAGDYEQYF. For the CDR3, the DNA is TGTGCCAGCAGCCAAGCCCCGGGACTAGCGGGGGACTACGAGCAGTACTTC.

J is TRBJ1-4 and V is TRBV5-8, with D possibly being TRBD1 (5 bases). The germline V and J ends were trimmed by 4 bases and 2 bases, with 15 bases remaining between them. This CDR3 is 16 amino acids long. CDR1 and CDR2 from the germline V gene are SGHTS and YDEGEE. For the CDR3, the DNA is TGTGCCAGCAGCATACTTCAGGGTGGGACTAATGAAAAACTGTTTTTT. The encoded protein is CASSILQGGTNEKLFF.

The chain joins TRBV19 to TRBJ1-2, with TRBD1 matching over 9 bases. The CDR3 spans 14 residues. V shed 6 bases and J 5 bases; nucleotides not matched to a gene: 7. Germline CDR1 LNHDA, CDR2 SQIVND (reference sequence). CDR3 amino acids: CASRETGGGYGYTF. The CDR3 region has the DNA TGTGCCAGTAGAGAGACAGGGGGGGGATATGGCTACACCTTC.

This chain links TRBV5-4 with TRBJ2-5, with 9 bases aligning to TRBD2. Per germline, CDR1 SGHNT and CDR2 YYREEE (reference sequence). The CDR3 sequence is 16 residues long. V gave up 0 bases and J gave up 7 bases; unmatched junction bases: 10. Here the CDR3 reads CASSLASGATFGTQYF. CDR3 in DNA: TGTGCCAGCAGCTTGGCTAGCGGGGCTACTTTCGGGACCCAGTACTTC.

V and J are TRBV6-5 and TRBJ1-5, with TRBD1 identical over 11 bases. The V and J ends lost 5 bases and 6 bases, in that order; junction bases with no gene match: 3. The CDR3 is made up of 14 amino acids. Per the germline V gene, CDR1 is MNHEY and CDR2 is SVGAGI. CDR3 sequence (DNA): TGTGCCAGCAGTACGGGACAGGGGGTTCAGCCCCAGCATTTT. Translated, it gives CASSTGQGVQPQHF.

This clone was observed many times. The chain joins TRBV12-3 or TRBV12-4 to TRBJ2-2; D is uncertain. V dropped 4 bases and J dropped 4 bases, with 4 bases sitting between them. This CDR3 comprises 12 residues. DNA for the CDR3: TGTGCCAGCAGTTCCGGCACCGGGGAGCTGTTTTTT. Its translation is CASSSGTGELFF.

V is TRBV7-3 and J is TRBJ2-1, with unresolved D. CDR1 and CDR2 from the germline V gene are SGHTA and FQGTGA. Deletions cut 4 bases from V and 0 bases from J, with 10 bases between. This CDR3 is built from 15 residues. The CDR3 region is CASSSYRSSYNEQFF. DNA of the CDR3: TGTGCCAGCAGCTCCTACAGAAGCTCCTACAATGAGCAGTTCTTC.

V usage is TRBV27 and J usage is TRBJ1-1; 9 bases agree with TRBD1. Germline V gene lookup returns CDR1 MNHEY and CDR2 SMNVEV (reference sequence). The V gene end was trimmed by 7 bases and the J gene end by 0 bases; junction bases not matched to a gene: 6. The CDR3 sequence is 15 residues long. As DNA, the CDR3 is TGTGCCAGCAAATGGGGACAGGGCATGAACACTGAAGCTTTCTTT. Translation: CASKWGQGMNTEAFF.

CDR3 sequence: CASNGPGSPYEQYF. CDR3 in DNA: TGTGCCAGTAACGGTCCGGGAAGTCCCTACGAGCAGTACTTC. This chain joins TRBV19 and TRBJ2-7; maybe TRBD2 (5 bases). This CDR3 contains 14 residues. V lost 7 bases and J 2 bases, leaving 15 bases between the germline ends. Germline lookup yields CDR1 LNHDA and CDR2 SQIVND (reference sequence). Supplemented by reference TRBV19 and TRBJ2-7, the full variable domain reads DGGITQSPKYLFRKEGQNVTLSCEQNLNHDAMYWYRQDPGQGLRLIYYSQIVNDFQKGDIAEGYSVSREKKESFPLTVTSAQKNPTAFYLCASNGPGSPYEQYFGPGTRLTVT.

The chain recombines TRBV5-6 with TRBJ2-1; 8 bases agree with TRBD2. Per germline, CDR1 SGHDT and CDR2 YYEEEE. The CDR3 is made up of 14 amino acids. V lost 2 bases, J lost 2 bases, and 0 bases stayed unmatched. This CDR3 is CASSFSGAYNEQFF. CDR3 DNA: TGTGCCAGCAGCTTTAGCGGGGCCTACAATGAGCAGTTCTTC.

CDR3 nucleotides: TGTGCCAGCGGAAGGGAGCAAGAGACCCAGTACTTC. This sequence encodes CASGREQETQYF. This sequence joins TRBV12-3 or TRBV12-4 and TRBJ2-5, with D possibly being TRBD2 (5 bases). The germline V and J ends were trimmed by 8 bases and 2 bases, with 9 bases remaining between them. The CDR3 has 12 amino acids.

This rearrangement joins TRBV19 to TRBJ2-2; D gene ambiguous. This CDR3 spans 13 amino acids. CDR1 and CDR2 (germline): LNHDA, SQIVND (reference sequence). Trimming pared 5 bases from V and 0 bases from J, leaving 4 bases between. The CDR3 region is CASSVTNTGELFF. The CDR3 bases are TGTGCCAGTAGTGTAACGAACACCGGGGAGCTGTTTTTT.

The CDR3 region is CASSPTGSYEQYF. The CDR3, as DNA: TGTGCCAGCAGCCCCACAGGGTCCTACGAGCAGTACTTC. The gene calls are TRBV5-4 and TRBJ2-7; tentative D call: TRBD1 (6 bases). Germline V gene lookup returns CDR1 SGHNT and CDR2 YYREEE (reference sequence). The V end lost 4 bases, the J end lost 1 base, and 9 bases lay between the germline ends. This CDR3 has 13 amino acids.

The chain is built from TRBV4-2 and TRBJ2-5; a weak D match, TRBD2 (5 bases). V dropped 2 bases and J dropped 6 bases, with 16 bases sitting between them. This CDR3 comprises 15 residues. CDR1 and CDR2 (germline): LGHNA, YNFKEQ. The CDR3 loop reads CASSQLVAPGQTQYF. CDR3 bases: TGTGCCAGCAGCCAATTGGTAGCGCCCGGGCAGACCCAGTACTTC.